This T cell receptor (beta chain) was profiled in a study of technical replicates of blood from several donors. This CDR3 contains 12 residues. V shed 4 bases and J shed 7 bases, with 10 bases lying between them. Germline CDR1 is SNHLY and CDR2 is FYNNEI. Clones were sequenced by immunoSEQ multiplex PCR, and TCRdb holds only the in-frame ones, with some missing. This table has tens of thousands of clones, around 94% appearing once. This TCR derives from a human donor in good health. The sample comprised T cells isolated from PBMCs. V and J are TRBV2 and TRBJ1-1; a weak D match, TRBD1 (5 bases). In DNA, the CDR3 is TGTGCCAGCAGTGGCGGGGGAAATGAAGCTTTCTTT. The encoded protein is CASSGGGNEAFF.